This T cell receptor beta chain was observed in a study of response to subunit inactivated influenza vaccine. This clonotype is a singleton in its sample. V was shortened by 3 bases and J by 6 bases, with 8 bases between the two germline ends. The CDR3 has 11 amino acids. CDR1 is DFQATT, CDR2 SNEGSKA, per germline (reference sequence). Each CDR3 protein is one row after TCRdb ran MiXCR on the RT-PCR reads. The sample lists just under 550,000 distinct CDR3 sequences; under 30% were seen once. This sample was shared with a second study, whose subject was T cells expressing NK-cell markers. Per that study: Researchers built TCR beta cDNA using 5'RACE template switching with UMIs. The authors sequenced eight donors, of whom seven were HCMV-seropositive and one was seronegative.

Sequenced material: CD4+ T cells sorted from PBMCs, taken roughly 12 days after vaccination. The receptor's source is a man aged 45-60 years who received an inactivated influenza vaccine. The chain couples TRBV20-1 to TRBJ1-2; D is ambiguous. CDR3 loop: CSARAGDGYTF. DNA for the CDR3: TGCAGTGCTAGGGCCGGGGATGGCTACACCTTC.